The 16 T cell receptor beta chains presented below share a single source sample, sequenced in a study of blood T cell repertoires in COVID-19. The method was immunoSEQ multiplex PCR; TCRdb's version includes in-frame clones alone and lacks a portion of them. Here the sample spans 100,000 or so clones, 70% to 80% being singletons. The material sequenced was peripheral blood. Receptor source: a human donor in a cohort sampled during active COVID-19.

V and J are TRBV4-1 and TRBJ2-1; 11 bases line up with TRBD1. In germline, CDR1 is MGHRA, CDR2 YSYEKL. V shed 3 bases, J shed 8 bases, and the junction held 9 bases outside the gene matches. The CDR3 spans 16 residues. The CDR3 sequence: CASSHLGQGENYEQFF. CDR3 nucleotide sequence: TGCGCCAGCAGCCACCTGGGACAGGGGGAGAATTATGAGCAGTTCTTC.

This clone has only a few counts. The chain links TRBV6-5 to TRBJ1-2, with D perhaps TRBD1 (6 bases). V dropped 10 bases and J dropped 4 bases, with 16 bases sitting between them. The germline V gene encodes CDR1 MNHEY and CDR2 SVGAGI. The CDR3 loop spans 13 amino acids. As DNA, the CDR3 is TGTGCCACCCGGACAGTTGGGACCTATGGCTACACCTTC. Amino acid sequence: CATRTVGTYGYTF.

The rearrangement joins TRBV28 to TRBJ2-4, with 11 bases that match TRBD1. The V segment lost 3 bases and the J segment 9 bases; nucleotides outside the gene matches: 7. CDR3 size: 15 residues. Germline V CDR1 and CDR2: MDHEN, SYDVKM. CDR3 residues: CASSFAGTGGRIQYF. CDR3 in DNA: TGTGCCAGCAGTTTCGCCGGGACAGGGGGTCGCATTCAGTACTTC.

The V and J genes are TRBV11-1 and TRBJ2-4; 8 positions match TRBD1. The ends lost 2 bases at V and 9 bases at J; junction bases unmatched: 6. CDR3 length: 14 residues. Germline V lookup: CDR1 SGHAT, CDR2 FQDESV (reference sequence). CDR3 nucleotides: TGTGCCAGCAGCTTACCGCAGGGGGCTGGCATTCAGTACTTC. Protein product: CASSLPQGAGIQYF.

The V gene is TRBV5-4, the J gene TRBJ2-3; 7 positions agree with TRBD1. CDR3 length: 15 amino acids. Germline V lookup: CDR1 SGHNT, CDR2 YYREEE (reference sequence). After removal of 4 bases from V and 5 bases from J, the junction contained 10 bases not matched to a gene. CDR3 DNA: TGTGCCAGCAGCCAATCACAGGGGTCTAAAGATACGCAGTATTTT. It is translated as CASSQSQGSKDTQYF.

This clone appeared a few times. The chain carries TRBV7-8 and TRBJ2-3; 9 nucleotides line up with TRBD2. Germline V gene sequence: CDR1 SGHVS, CDR2 FQNEAQ. After removal of 5 bases from V and 2 bases from J, the junction contained 8 bases not matched to a gene. CDR3 length equals 16 residues. The CDR3 coding sequence is TGTGCCAGCAGCCGGGATCTAGCGGGGCACACAGATACGCAGTATTTT. Its translation: CASSRDLAGHTDTQYF.

The V call is TRBV6-2 or TRBV6-3, the J call TRBJ2-4, with TRBD1 matching 10 bases. V gave up 8 bases and J gave up 4 bases; unmatched junction bases: 8. Germline V gene lookup returns CDR1 MNHEY and CDR2 SVGEGT. CDR3 length: 15 residues. The CDR3 loop is CASGPGTGVKNIQYF. CDR3 DNA sequence: TGTGCCAGCGGCCCGGGGACAGGGGTTAAAAACATTCAGTACTTC.

This clone has more than one count but fewer than ten. V and J are TRBV9 and TRBJ2-7; 7 bases fit TRBD2. The V and J ends lost 3 bases and 0 bases, in that order; junction bases with no gene match: 6. Germline-derived CDR1 and CDR2 are SGDLS and YYNGEE. This CDR3 spans 15 amino acids. CDR3 bases: TGTGCCAGCAGCGGAGGACTAGACCCCTCCTACGAGCAGTACTTC. This codes for CASSGGLDPSYEQYF.

This clone has a single count. The chain is built from TRBV19 and TRBJ1-3; 8 positions agree with TRBD1. The ends lost 3 bases at V and 2 bases at J; junction bases unmatched: 9. CDR3 length: 17 residues. In germline, CDR1 is LNHDA, CDR2 SQIVND (reference sequence). CDR3 amino acids: CASSISGQGRPGNTIYF. The CDR3 nucleotides are TGTGCCAGTAGTATTAGTGGACAGGGTCGGCCTGGAAACACCATATATTTT.

This clone was detected a few times. The chain has TRBV27 and TRBJ2-2; 11 positions agree with TRBD2. V lost 0 bases and J lost 5; bases outside the gene matches: 5. The germline V gene has CDR1 MNHEY and CDR2 SMNVEV (reference sequence). The CDR3 runs 17 residues. CDR3 protein: CASSLSYLAGGTGELFF. CDR3 coding DNA: TGTGCCAGCAGTTTATCGTACCTAGCGGGAGGTACCGGGGAGCTGTTTTTT.

The rearrangement joins TRBV18 to TRBJ2-7; TRBD2 matches 10 bases. J gave up 1 base and V 9 bases, and 9 bases lay outside the gene matches. The length of the CDR3 is 15 residues. Germline V gives CDR1 KGHSH, CDR2 LQKENI. CDR3 protein: CASSSGTSVSYEQYF. The CDR3 DNA sequence: TGTGCCAGTTCCTCGGGGACTAGCGTTTCCTACGAGCAGTACTTC.

This clone was observed a single time. The chain has TRBV19 and TRBJ1-2, with D unclear. With 9 bases removed from V and 2 bases from J, the gap between germline ends came to 10 bases. CDR1 is LNHDA and CDR2 is SQIVND in the germline V gene (reference sequence). This CDR3 has 12 amino acids. CDR3 residues: CASQVANYGYTF. CDR3 in DNA: TGTGCCAGCCAGGTCGCAAACTATGGCTACACCTTC.

This clone was detected a few times. V is TRBV6-5 and J is TRBJ2-7; TRBD2 matches at 7 bases. Unmatched junction bases numbered 6, after V lost 0 bases and J lost 1 base. CDR1 and CDR2 (germline): MNHEY, SVGAGI. CDR3 length: 16 residues. This CDR3 is CASSYSSLAESYEQYF. DNA for the CDR3: TGTGCCAGCAGTTACTCGAGTCTAGCGGAATCCTACGAGCAGTACTTC.

The V and J genes are TRBV4-2 and TRBJ2-7, with 7 bases lining up with TRBD2. The germline V gene has CDR1 LGHNA and CDR2 YNFKEQ. Unmatched junction bases numbered 7, after V lost 0 bases and J lost 2 bases. The CDR3 length is 16 residues. CDR3 DNA: TGTGCCAGCAGCCAAGAGTCCGGGGCGGGGGCCTACGAGCAGTACTTC. It translates to CASSQESGAGAYEQYF.

CDR3 sequence: CASSQDSQGNTGELFF. The CDR3 DNA follows: TGCGCCAGCAGCCAAGATTCCCAGGGGAACACCGGGGAGCTGTTTTTT. The chain uses TRBV4-3 and TRBJ2-2; possibly TRBD1 for D (5 bases). V was clipped by 0 bases and J by 1 base, with 9 bases between them. The CDR3 is 16 amino acids. Germline V gives CDR1 LGHNA, CDR2 YSLEER.

The V gene is TRBV7-9, the J gene TRBJ2-3; 14 nucleotides match TRBD2. Germline V gives CDR1 SEHNR, CDR2 FQNEAQ (reference sequence). After removal of 5 bases from V and 5 bases from J, the junction contained 12 bases not matched to a gene. This CDR3 is built from 18 residues. CDR3: CASSLPGLAGDGGDTQYF. The CDR3 nucleotides read TGTGCCAGCAGCCTACCGGGACTAGCGGGAGATGGGGGAGATACGCAGTATTTT.